Presented here are 29 T cell receptor beta chains from one specimen sequenced in a study of blood T cell repertoires in COVID-19. Profiling relied on immunoSEQ multiplex PCR, and the TCRdb table lists in-frame clones only, not all of them. The sample holds about 350,000 clones, about nine tenths seen once. Sequencing used peripheral blood. These receptor sequences come from a woman between 70 and 85 years old with COVID-19, enrolled during active disease.

Of note for this clone: The sample holds other DNA sequences that translate to the same CDR3. The chain recombines TRBV9 with TRBJ1-3; D unclear. Germline V lookup: CDR1 SGDLS, CDR2 YYNGEE. The ends were cut back, 0 bases at V and 0 bases at J, with 7 bases in the middle. This CDR3 has 15 residues. CDR3 nucleotide sequence: TGTGCCAGCAGCGTAGGCGGCTCCTCTGGAAACACCATATATTTT. This codes for CASSVGGSSGNTIYF.

The chain is built from TRBV2 and TRBJ1-2; D is unresolved. The CDR3 extends over 12 amino acids. Germline-derived CDR1 and CDR2 are SNHLY and FYNNEI. V lost 1 base and J 4 bases, leaving 4 bases between the germline ends. Written as DNA, the CDR3 is TGTGCCAGCAGTGAAGGGCCCTATGGCTACACCTTC. It translates to CASSEGPYGYTF.

This chain uses TRBV28 with TRBJ1-1, with TRBD1 as a possible D gene (5 bases). This CDR3 has 12 amino acids. The germline V and J ends were trimmed by 1 base and 11 bases, with 11 bases remaining between them. Germline CDR1 MDHEN, CDR2 SYDVKM. This CDR3 is CASSLFGDFAFF. DNA of the CDR3: TGTGCCAGCAGTTTATTCGGGGACTTTGCTTTCTTT.

The rearrangement links TRBV11-2 to TRBJ2-7; 12 bases line up with TRBD1. The CDR3 contains 16 residues. The V and J ends lost 5 bases and 5 bases, in that order; junction bases with no gene match: 10. Germline loops: CDR1 SGHAT, CDR2 FQNNGV. The chain's CDR3 is CASSNGGQGAHHEQYF. The CDR3 DNA reads as TGTGCCAGCAGCAATGGGGGACAGGGGGCTCACCACGAGCAGTACTTC.

The rearrangement uses TRBV6-2 or TRBV6-3 and TRBJ1-2; tentative D call: TRBD1 (6 bases). Germline V CDR1 and CDR2: MNHEY, SVGEGT. The length of the CDR3 is 14 residues. Trimming stripped 2 bases from V and 4 bases from J, with 11 bases between. The CDR3 DNA reads as TGTGCCAGCAGTTACCCACAGGGACGCTATGGCTACACCTTC. This sequence encodes CASSYPQGRYGYTF.

The genes are TRBV7-2 and TRBJ2-1; D not certain. The CDR3 totals 16 residues. V dropped 1 base and J dropped 0 bases, with 10 bases sitting between them. Germline CDR1 and CDR2: SGHTA and FQGNSA. Written as DNA, the CDR3 is TGTGCCAGCAGCTTAGTGGGCTCCAGCTCCTACAATGAGCAGTTCTTC. Amino acid sequence: CASSLVGSSSYNEQFF.

The V call is TRBV6-4, the J call TRBJ2-3; 11 nucleotides line up with TRBD2. Germline assignment: CDR1 MRHNA and CDR2 SNTAGT. The trim removed 6 bases at V and 7 bases at J, leaving 6 bases unmatched. This CDR3 spans 14 amino acids. The DNA for the CDR3 is TGTGCCAGCAGCCCTAGCGGGGGGCCATATACGCAGTATTTT. As protein: CASSPSGGPYTQYF.

The chain is built from TRBV24-1 and TRBJ2-7; the D is unclear. V gave up 7 bases and J gave up 0 bases, with 9 bases separating them. Per germline, CDR1 KGHDR and CDR2 SFDVKD. The CDR3 sequence is 13 residues long. The CDR3, as DNA: TGTGCCACCAGCCCGGGTTTCTCCTACGAGCAGTACTTC. Amino acids: CATSPGFSYEQYF.

The chain couples TRBV5-1 to TRBJ1-1; no clear D gene. Trimming removed 6 bases from V and 0 bases from J, with 6 bases in between. The CDR3 extends over 12 amino acids. CDR1 is SGHRS and CDR2 is YFSETQ in the germline V gene. The CDR3 region has the DNA TGCGCCAGCAAAGAGGTGAACACTGAAGCTTTCTTT. It codes for CASKEVNTEAFF.

There are a few counts of this clone. The chain has TRBV10-1 and TRBJ2-1, with 10 bases fitting TRBD2. Germline V gives CDR1 WNHNN, CDR2 SYGVQD (reference sequence). The CDR3 runs 14 residues. V lost 5 bases, J lost 5 bases, and 3 bases stayed unmatched. The CDR3 loop is CASSIAGGNNEQFF. The CDR3 DNA sequence: TGCGCCAGCAGTATAGCGGGGGGCAACAATGAGCAGTTCTTC.

The chain links TRBV7-8 to TRBJ2-2; D gene ambiguous. Per germline, CDR1 SGHVS and CDR2 FQNEAQ. There are 13 residues in the CDR3. The V and J ends lost 2 bases and 3 bases respectively, with 4 bases between them. The CDR3 DNA is TGTGCCAGCAGCTTACGTGACACCGGGGAGCTGTTTTTT. This sequence encodes CASSLRDTGELFF.

About this clone: The same CDR3 also results from other DNA sequences found in this sample. The chain uses TRBV5-1 and TRBJ2-5, with D maybe TRBD2 (5 bases). The V end was cut by 0 bases, the J end by 5 bases, with 11 bases between. The CDR3 runs to 14 residues. CDR1 SGHRS and CDR2 YFSETQ come from the germline V gene. CDR3 nucleotides: TGCGCCAGCAGCTTGGCCGGGGTGGGGGAGACCCAGTACTTC. This encodes CASSLAGVGETQYF. Full variable domain (outside the CDR3, taken from reference TRBV5-1 and TRBJ2-5): KAGVTQTPRYLIKTRGQQVTLSCSPISGHRSVSWYQQTPGQGLQFLFEYFSETQRNKGNFPGRFSGRQFSNSRSEMNVSTLELGDSALYLCASSLAGVGETQYFGPGTRLLVL.

The V and J genes are TRBV7-2 and TRBJ1-3, with 7 positions matching TRBD1. J gave up 4 bases and V 5 bases, and 2 bases lay outside the gene matches. CDR1 and CDR2 (germline): SGHTA, FQGNSA. This CDR3 has 13 residues. CDR3 bases: TGTGCCAGCAGCCCAGGGGGGGGAAACACCATATATTTT. Translation: CASSPGGGNTIYF.

The chain is built from TRBV18 and TRBJ2-5; 7 bases line up with TRBD2. J lost 3 bases, V lost 5 bases, and 6 bases had no gene match. This CDR3 is 14 amino acids long. Germline V lookup: CDR1 KGHSH, CDR2 LQKENI. The CDR3 nucleotides are TGTGCCAGCTCATTTTGGACTAGGGAAGAGACCCAGTACTTC. Its protein is CASSFWTREETQYF.

J is TRBJ1-1 and V is TRBV6-6; D possibly corresponds to TRBD1 (6 bases). V lost 0 bases to trimming and J lost 4 bases, with 15 bases between them. This CDR3 contains 16 residues. Germline-derived CDR1 and CDR2 are MNHNY and SVGAGI (reference sequence). CDR3 residues: CASSYSSTGKLTEAFF. DNA of the CDR3: TGTGCCAGCAGTTACTCCTCTACAGGGAAACTCACTGAAGCTTTCTTT.

This chain joins TRBV19 and TRBJ2-1; possible D gene TRBD1, 6 bases. Germline lookup yields CDR1 LNHDA and CDR2 SQIVND (reference sequence). The CDR3 contains 12 residues. Deletions cut 1 base from V and 16 bases from J, with 14 bases between. CDR3 loop: CASSIVTGRVFF. The CDR3 region has the DNA TGTGCCAGTAGTATAGTGACAGGACGAGTTTTCTTC.

V gene TRBV10-3 combines with J gene TRBJ1-3; perhaps TRBD1 as D (6 bases). Between the trimmed V and J ends, which lost 11 bases and 6 bases, there was a span of 20 bases. The V gene's germline CDR1 is ENHRY and CDR2 SYGVKD. CDR3 length: 14 residues. In DNA form, the CDR3 reads TGTGCCGCCGCGAGGGGGGGGCAAGAAAACACCATATATTTT. Translated, it gives CAAARGGQENTIYF.

This sequence joins TRBV5-1 and TRBJ2-1, with D perhaps TRBD2 (6 bases). This CDR3 has 14 amino acids. Trimming removed 3 bases at V and 5 bases at J, with 12 bases between. In germline, CDR1 is SGHRS, CDR2 YFSETQ. CDR3 coding DNA: TGCGCCAGCAGCTCCTCCGGGACTGACAATGAGCAGTTCTTC. Protein: CASSSSGTDNEQFF.

The rearrangement links TRBV9 to TRBJ1-1; 11 positions agree with TRBD1. The CDR3 loop spans 14 amino acids. V lost 0 bases and J lost 5; bases outside the gene matches: 0. Germline V lookup: CDR1 SGDLS, CDR2 YYNGEE. The CDR3 is CASSVGDRGTEAFF. CDR3 DNA sequence: TGTGCCAGCAGCGTAGGGGACAGGGGGACTGAAGCTTTCTTT.

The chain recombines TRBV6-1 with TRBJ2-5, with TRBD2 matching over 14 bases. The CDR3 contains 16 residues. Trimming took 4 bases from V and 1 from J; bases not matched to a gene: 2. Germline loops: CDR1 MNHNS, CDR2 SASEGT. The CDR3: CASSGLAGGPQETQYF. CDR3 sequence (DNA): TGTGCCAGCAGTGGACTAGCGGGGGGGCCCCAAGAGACCCAGTACTTC.

The chain combines TRBV7-2 with TRBJ1-1; 9 bases are shared with TRBD1. The V segment lost 0 bases and the J segment 1 base; nucleotides outside the gene matches: 0. Germline lookup yields CDR1 SGHTA and CDR2 FQGNSA. The CDR3 has 15 residues. CDR3: CASSLATGGNTEAFF. As DNA, the CDR3 is TGTGCCAGCAGCTTAGCGACAGGGGGGAACACTGAAGCTTTCTTT.

The rearrangement links TRBV2 to TRBJ1-2, with TRBD1 matching 12 bases. The CDR3 is made up of 13 amino acids. V was clipped by 6 bases and J by 8 bases; unmatched bases: 4. Germline V CDR1 and CDR2: SNHLY, FYNNEI. The CDR3 DNA sequence: TGTGCCAGCAGGGGGACAGGGGGCGGCGGCTACACCTTC. Its translation is CASRGTGGGGYTF.

The V and J genes are TRBV7-2 and TRBJ2-7, with a weak D call TRBD1 (5 bases). Germline lookup yields CDR1 SGHTA and CDR2 FQGNSA. V lost 3 bases and J lost 6, with 9 bases in between. The CDR3 length is 12 residues. The CDR3 protein is CASSLGRIEQYF. The CDR3 DNA reads as TGTGCCAGCAGCTTGGGGCGGATCGAGCAGTACTTC.

V gene TRBV5-4 combines with J gene TRBJ1-1; 7 positions agree with TRBD1. V shed 5 bases and J 3 bases; nucleotides not matched to a gene: 13. There are 16 residues in the CDR3. Looked up from germline, CDR1 is SGHNT and CDR2 is YYREEE (reference sequence). CDR3 region: CASRNGQAGDYTEAFF. In nucleotides, the CDR3 is TGTGCCAGCAGAAATGGACAGGCCGGGGATTACACTGAAGCTTTCTTT.

The gene calls are TRBV11-2 and TRBJ1-1; D is unclear. Germline V gene data show CDR1 as SGHAT and CDR2 as FQNNGV. V dropped 0 bases and J dropped 7 bases, with 9 bases sitting between them. The CDR3 has 13 residues. The CDR3 is CASSLDLNSEAFF. CDR3 nucleotides: TGTGCCAGCAGCTTAGACCTAAATAGTGAAGCTTTCTTT.

The chain has TRBV28 and TRBJ1-2; D gene uncertain. The CDR3 runs 13 residues. Trimming pared 6 bases from V and 2 bases from J, leaving 10 bases between. CDR1 is MDHEN, CDR2 SYDVKM, per germline. CDR3 sequence (DNA): TGTGCCAGCAGCCTTGAAGAGAACTATGGCTACACCTTC. Encoded protein: CASSLEENYGYTF.

This clone has more than one count but fewer than ten. This chain connects TRBV12-3 or TRBV12-4 to TRBJ1-2; D uncertain. The CDR3 is 12 residues long. V lost 7 bases and J lost 4, with 10 bases in between. The CDR3 nucleotides read TGTGCCAGCAACCCGGGGTCCTATGGCTACACCTTC. It translates to CASNPGSYGYTF.

The rearrangement links TRBV4-3 to TRBJ2-7; perhaps TRBD1 as D (6 bases). Germline V gene lookup returns CDR1 LGHNA and CDR2 YSLEER. Trimming shortened V by 0 bases and J by 0 bases, and 12 bases separated the two germline ends. CDR3 length: 16 residues. The CDR3: CASSQDGQSSSYEQYF. CDR3 in DNA: TGCGCCAGCAGCCAAGACGGACAGAGTAGCTCCTACGAGCAGTACTTC.

This clone has only one observation. V usage is TRBV30 and J usage is TRBJ1-1; no clear D gene. The CDR3 sequence is 13 residues long. CDR1 GTSNPN and CDR2 SVGIG come from the germline V gene (reference sequence). V dropped 0 bases and J dropped 0 bases, with 5 bases sitting between them. CDR3 in amino acids: CAWSVLVNTEAFF. The CDR3, as DNA: TGTGCCTGGAGTGTACTAGTGAACACTGAAGCTTTCTTT.